Shown below are 25 T cell receptor beta chains from a single sample sequenced in a study of blood T cell repertoires in COVID-19. TCRdb's copy holds only in-frame clones and misses some; the assay was immunoSEQ multiplex PCR. The sample carries approximately 200,000 clones, around 85% recorded once. Specimen: peripheral blood. The receptors derive from a woman aged 50 to 60 with acute or convalescent COVID-19.

This clone was counted a few times. The V and J genes are TRBV19 and TRBJ2-1; 8 bases are shared with TRBD1. Trimming at V came to 8 bases and at J to 9 bases, leaving 3 bases not matched to a gene. This CDR3 contains 11 residues. CDR1 and CDR2 from the germline V gene are LNHDA and SQIVND (reference sequence). The CDR3 here is CASQGAIEQFF. The CDR3 DNA is TGTGCCAGTCAGGGGGCTATTGAGCAGTTCTTC.

The chain recombines TRBV2 with TRBJ1-1, with D possibly matching TRBD1 (5 bases). Germline-derived CDR1 and CDR2 are SNHLY and FYNNEI. The V end was cut by 6 bases, the J end by 6 bases, with 11 bases between. CDR3 length: 12 amino acids. CDR3 amino acids: CASRGPRAEAFF. The CDR3 region has the DNA TGTGCCAGCAGGGGCCCCAGGGCTGAAGCTTTCTTT.

The chain links TRBV4-2 to TRBJ1-2, with 7 bases identical to TRBD1. The CDR3 consists of 15 residues. Looked up from germline, CDR1 is LGHNA and CDR2 is YNFKEQ. V shed 3 bases, J shed 4 bases, and the junction held 8 bases outside the gene matches. The CDR3 loop is CASSQGDRVGYGYTF. CDR3 bases: TGTGCCAGCAGCCAGGGGGACAGAGTAGGCTATGGCTACACCTTC.

The chain couples TRBV5-4 to TRBJ1-4; 7 nucleotides match TRBD1. Germline trimming cut 3 bases from V and 3 bases from J; bases unmatched to any gene: 2. This CDR3 is built from 14 residues. Germline V gene lookup returns CDR1 SGHNT and CDR2 YYREEE (reference sequence). The CDR3: CASSSGQSNEKLFF. The CDR3 region has the DNA TGTGCCAGCAGCTCGGGACAGTCTAATGAAAAACTGTTTTTT.

The chain carries TRBV5-1 and TRBJ1-6; D may be TRBD1 (6 bases). Germline assignment: CDR1 SGHRS and CDR2 YFSETQ. CDR3 size: 14 residues. V lost 1 base and J lost 7, with 9 bases in between. The CDR3 loop reads CASSLTGTNSPLHF. The CDR3 coding sequence is TGCGCCAGCAGCTTGACAGGGACCAATTCACCCCTCCACTTT.

The CDR3 loop is CASSYPGTGEAFF. The DNA for the CDR3 is TGTGCCAGCAGTTACCCTGGGACAGGTGAAGCTTTCTTT. The gene calls are TRBV6-5 and TRBJ1-1, with TRBD1 matching over 8 bases. This CDR3 has 13 residues. The germline gives CDR1 MNHEY, CDR2 SVGAGI. V lost 2 bases to trimming and J lost 7 bases; unmatched junction nucleotides: 3.

This sequence joins TRBV18 and TRBJ2-7, with 9 bases that match TRBD2. This CDR3 spans 14 amino acids. Germline V CDR1 and CDR2: KGHSH, LQKENI. V lost 8 bases to trimming and J lost 2 bases; unmatched junction nucleotides: 7. The CDR3 DNA reads TGTGCCAGCCGAGCGACTAGCGGCACCTACGAGCAGTACTTC. Amino acid sequence: CASRATSGTYEQYF.

CDR3 nucleotides: TGTGCCAGTAGGGTAGGGACAGGGATGAACACTGAAGCTTTCTTT. It specifies CASRVGTGMNTEAFF. The chain employs TRBV19 and TRBJ1-1; TRBD1 aligns across 9 bases. The V gene's germline CDR1 is LNHDA and CDR2 SQIVND (reference sequence). This CDR3 has 15 amino acids. The trim removed 6 bases at V and 0 bases at J, leaving 5 bases unmatched. The variable domain in full, completed from reference TRBV19 and TRBJ1-1, reads DGGITQSPKYLFRKEGQNVTLSCEQNLNHDAMYWYRQDPGQGLRLIYYSQIVNDFQKGDIAEGYSVSREKKESFPLTVTSAQKNPTAFYLCASRVGTGMNTEAFFGQGTRLTVV.

The J gene is TRBJ2-7, the V gene TRBV19; 8 bases line up with TRBD2. J lost 0 bases, V lost 2 bases, and 9 bases had no gene match. In germline, CDR1 is LNHDA, CDR2 SQIVND (reference sequence). This CDR3 spans 17 amino acids. CDR3 DNA sequence: TGTGCCAGTAGTATATCGGCCACGGGAGGGAGCTCCTACGAGCAGTACTTC. Its translation is CASSISATGGSSYEQYF.

The V and J genes are TRBV24-1 and TRBJ1-5, with 8 bases matching TRBD1. The CDR3 extends over 17 amino acids. Germline V gene lookup returns CDR1 KGHDR and CDR2 SFDVKD. J was trimmed by 4 bases and V by 4 bases; bases with no gene match: 11. The CDR3 is CATSDSGGTGRNQPQHF. The CDR3 DNA reads TGTGCCACCAGTGACTCAGGCGGGACAGGCAGAAATCAGCCCCAGCATTTT.

The chain has TRBV7-9 and TRBJ2-3, with a possible D match to TRBD2 (5 bases). The germline CDR1 and CDR2 sequences are SEHNR and FQNEAQ (reference sequence). This CDR3 spans 13 amino acids. V shed 3 bases and J shed 6 bases, with 10 bases lying between them. This CDR3 reads CASSLDSADTQYF. In nucleotides, the CDR3 is TGTGCCAGCAGCTTGGACTCGGCGGATACGCAGTATTTT.

The chain combines TRBV6-5 with TRBJ1-2; 7 nucleotides match TRBD1. The V and J ends lost 10 bases and 6 bases, in that order; junction bases with no gene match: 14. In germline, CDR1 is MNHEY, CDR2 SVGAGI. This CDR3 is 14 amino acids long. CDR3 residues: CATRNRGGMDGYTF. The CDR3 bases are TGTGCCACCAGGAACAGGGGTGGTATGGATGGCTACACCTTC.

The rearrangement joins TRBV20-1 to TRBJ2-7; 7 nucleotides agree with TRBD2. The germline V gene encodes CDR1 DFQATT and CDR2 SNEGSKA (reference sequence). Losses at the gene ends were 3 bases for V and 3 bases for J; bases not matched to a gene: 14. This CDR3 has 16 amino acids. The CDR3 here is CSASGGDQTGYYEQYF. Written as DNA, the CDR3 is TGCAGTGCTAGTGGGGGGGACCAAACGGGGTACTACGAGCAGTACTTC.

This chain connects TRBV18 to TRBJ1-1; TRBD1 is a possible D gene (6 bases). V lost 1 base and J 7 bases, leaving 22 bases between the germline ends. CDR3 length equals 17 residues. The germline V gene has CDR1 KGHSH and CDR2 LQKENI. The DNA of the CDR3 is TGTGCCAGCTCACCACTGGGGGGGGCGGCAGGCCCTAATGAAGCTTTCTTT. It encodes CASSPLGGAAGPNEAFF.

The DNA for the CDR3 is TGTGCCAGCAGCTCCCAGGGGGCAAGCAATCAGCCCCAGCATTTT. Amino acid sequence: CASSSQGASNQPQHF. The gene calls are TRBV11-2 and TRBJ1-5; 8 positions match TRBD1. The V gene end was trimmed by 4 bases and the J gene end by 1 base; junction bases not matched to a gene: 3. This CDR3 has 15 amino acids. Germline CDR1 SGHAT, CDR2 FQNNGV.

The genes are TRBV19 and TRBJ2-7; a possible D gene is TRBD2 (6 bases). The CDR3 length is 15 residues. The germline V gene has CDR1 LNHDA and CDR2 SQIVND (reference sequence). Trimming took off 4 bases at V and 0 bases at J, with 13 bases between the two ends. The CDR3 coding sequence is TGTGCCAGTAGTAGGGGGACTCCGAACTCCTACGAGCAGTACTTC. Protein product: CASSRGTPNSYEQYF.

V usage is TRBV5-1 and J usage is TRBJ2-7; 9 nucleotides align to TRBD1. Germline-derived CDR1 and CDR2 are SGHRS and YFSETQ. The CDR3 is made up of 16 amino acids. The junction had 6 bases not matched to a gene; V was cut back by 2 bases and J by 0 bases. The CDR3 DNA is TGCGCCAGCAGCTTACCCCGACAGGGGGGCTCCTACGAGCAGTACTTC. Translated, it gives CASSLPRQGGSYEQYF.

This rearrangement joins TRBV19 to TRBJ2-1, with D possibly TRBD1 on 5 matching bases. The CDR3 contains 14 residues. V lost 5 bases, J lost 9 bases, and 17 bases lay in between. Germline CDR1 and CDR2: LNHDA and SQIVND (reference sequence). The CDR3 region has the DNA TGTGCCAGTAGTTCCGCCCAGGGTTCGGTTGAGCAGTTCTTC. It translates to CASSSAQGSVEQFF.

J is TRBJ2-1 and V is TRBV29-1; 7 bases line up with TRBD2. This CDR3 is built from 15 residues. Trimming at V came to 4 bases and at J to 0 bases, leaving 6 bases not matched to a gene. Germline values: CDR1 SQVTM, CDR2 ANQGSEA. The CDR3 coding sequence is TGCAGCGTTGCCCAGCGGGGCAGCTCCTACAATGAGCAGTTCTTC. This sequence encodes CSVAQRGSSYNEQFF.

This clone has only one observation. V gene TRBV18 combines with J gene TRBJ2-7; maybe TRBD1 (6 bases). Trimming took 3 bases from V and 6 from J, leaving 9 bases between them. Per germline, CDR1 KGHSH and CDR2 LQKENI. The CDR3 has 12 residues. CDR3 coding DNA: TGTGCCAGCTCACCCGGGACAATCGAGCAGTACTTC. Its translation: CASSPGTIEQYF.

The chain carries TRBV7-9 and TRBJ2-3; no firm D call. V gave up 8 bases and J gave up 6 bases, with 15 bases separating them. This CDR3 has 13 residues. CDR1 SEHNR and CDR2 FQNEAQ come from the germline V gene (reference sequence). CDR3 loop: CASLRGGSDTQYF. CDR3 nucleotides: TGTGCCAGCCTACGCGGTGGGTCGGATACGCAGTATTTT.

The chain carries TRBV6-5 and TRBJ1-1; 7 bases align to TRBD1. Germline-derived CDR1 and CDR2 are MNHEY and SVGAGI. The CDR3 contains 14 residues. J lost 4 bases, V lost 8 bases, and 10 bases had no gene match. The CDR3 nucleotides read TGTGCCAGCTTCGGGAGACAGGGCTTCACTGAAGCTTTCTTT. Protein sequence: CASFGRQGFTEAFF.

The chain links TRBV4-2 to TRBJ2-4; 10 nucleotides align to TRBD2. The CDR3 extends over 15 amino acids. Germline CDR1 and CDR2: LGHNA and YNFKEQ. Trimming at V came to 4 bases and at J to 8 bases, leaving 8 bases not matched to a gene. The CDR3 protein is CASSLGTSEPDIQYF. CDR3 coding DNA: TGTGCCAGCAGCCTAGGGACTAGCGAACCGGACATTCAGTACTTC.

This sequence joins TRBV30 and TRBJ2-3; D remains unclear. Germline loops: CDR1 GTSNPN, CDR2 SVGIG (reference sequence). Trimming stripped 0 bases from V and 2 bases from J, with 6 bases between. The CDR3 totals 13 residues. DNA of the CDR3: TGTGCCTGGAGTGTACTCAACACAGATACGCAGTATTTT. This translates into CAWSVLNTDTQYF.

The chain carries TRBV7-8 and TRBJ2-7, with 9 bases fitting TRBD2. V was clipped by 0 bases and J by 7 bases; unmatched bases: 7. Per germline, CDR1 SGHVS and CDR2 FQNEAQ. This CDR3 region has 15 residues. The CDR3 sequence: CASSLARGRAQEQYF. The CDR3 nucleotides read TGTGCCAGCAGCTTAGCGCGCGGGAGGGCCCAGGAGCAGTACTTC. Variable domain in full (rest from reference TRBV7-8 and TRBJ2-7): GAGVSQSPRYKVAKRGQDVALRCDPISGHVSLFWYQQALGQGPEFLTYFQNEAQLDKSGLPSDRFFAERPEGSVSTLKIQRTQQEDSAVYLCASSLARGRAQEQYFGPGTRLTVT.